This TCR beta chain appears in the sequencing data of a study of CD8 T cells in ankylosing spondylitis. Study conclusions and caveats: Among TCR beta sequences, a motif of several highly homologous variants appeared characteristic of ankylosing spondylitis blood.

TCRdb itself ran the 5' RACE reads through MiXCR, one entry per CDR3 protein. The profile shows under 450,000 distinct CDR3 sequences, over 15% of them singletons. On this clonotype: Its antigen is not identified.

Looked up from germline, CDR1 is SGHDN and CDR2 is FVKESK. The V gene lost 2 bases and the J gene lost 0 bases, with 13 bases spanning the gap. The CDR3 extends over 16 amino acids. The receptor comes from a male donor with ankylosing spondylitis. The chain carries TRBV14 and TRBJ1-1; possible D gene TRBD1, 6 bases. The specimen sequenced was blood, either unsorted or a sorted T cell fraction (not recorded which). This chain's CDR3 is CASSQRSGVMNTEAFF. For the CDR3, the DNA is TGTGCCAGCAGCCAACGGTCAGGGGTCATGAACACTGAAGCTTTCTTT.